This TCR beta chain was recovered during a study of shared clonotypes between healthy human individuals. Study-wide points: Deeper or shallower sequencing was expected to change how clonotypes are shared among donors.

This table comes from immunoSEQ multiplex PCR, and its TCRdb copy is limited to in-frame clones, with some not included. The profile shows about 2.3 million clones, 85% to 95% of them singletons. A note on this clone: The antigen is unknown.

The V gene lost 2 bases and the J gene lost 7 bases, with 17 bases spanning the gap. The CDR3 is 15 amino acids. CDR1 is SGHTA and CDR2 is FQGTGA in the germline V gene. The receptor was isolated from a young man in good health. Some clones in this sample may be carry-over from other donors' samples. This chain connects TRBV7-3 to TRBJ1-1; weak D call: TRBD1 (6 bases). The sequencing sample was made of naive CD4+ T cells from PBMCs. Subset noted: CD45RA+ positively selected. As DNA, the CDR3 is TGTGCCAGCAGCTTACTTGGGCAGGGGATCGGTGAAGCTTTCTTT. Translated: CASSLLGQGIGEAFF. Using reference TRBV7-3 and TRBJ1-1 for the parts outside the CDR3, the full variable domain is GAGVSQTPSNKVTEKGKYVELRCDPISGHTALYWYRQSLGQGPEFLIYFQGTGAADDSGLPNDRFFAVRPEGSVSTLKIQRTERGDSAVYLCASSLLGQGIGEAFFGQGTRLTVV.